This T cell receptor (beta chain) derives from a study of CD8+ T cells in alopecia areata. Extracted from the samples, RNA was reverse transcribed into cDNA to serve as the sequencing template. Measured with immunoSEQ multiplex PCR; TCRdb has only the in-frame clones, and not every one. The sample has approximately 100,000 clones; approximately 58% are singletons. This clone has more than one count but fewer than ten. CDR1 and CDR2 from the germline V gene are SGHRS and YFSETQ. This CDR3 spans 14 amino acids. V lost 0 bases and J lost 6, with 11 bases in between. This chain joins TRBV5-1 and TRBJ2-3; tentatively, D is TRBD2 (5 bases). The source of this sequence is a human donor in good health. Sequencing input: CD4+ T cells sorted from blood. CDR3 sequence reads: CASSLDSRRDTQYF. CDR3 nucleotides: TGCGCCAGCAGCTTGGATTCCAGGAGGGATACGCAGTATTTT.